This TCR beta chain was captured by sequencing in a study of blood T cell repertoires in COVID-19. In the original analysis: By means of reference gene primer amplification, nucleated cell counts were estimated. The method was immunoSEQ multiplex PCR; TCRdb's version includes in-frame clones alone and lacks a portion of them. V, J and clone size derive from that table, while D and trimming were established from the DNA sequence. Counted here are just over 650,000 clones, about 90% occurring once; the ten biggest clones make up under 0.3%. V was shortened by 0 bases and J by 6 bases, with 8 bases between the two germline ends. The CDR3 is 13 amino acids. Per the germline V gene, CDR1 is MNHNY and CDR2 is SVGAGI (reference sequence). Only a few counts were recorded for this clone.

V is TRBV6-6 and J is TRBJ1-2; perhaps TRBD1 as D (6 bases). Sequenced sample: peripheral blood. The clonotype comes from a woman aged 18-35 years with acute or convalescent COVID-19. In DNA, the CDR3 is TGTGCCAGCAGTTACTCGGACAGAGATGGCTACACCTTC. Translation gives CASSYSDRDGYTF.